Listed below are T cell receptor beta chains from one sample, sequenced in a study of human T cells and chemical hapten exposure. MiXCR was run by TCRdb on the RACE reads, yielding one entry per CDR3 protein. Of roughly 81,000 distinct CDR3 sequences listed, approximately 9% are singletons. The source was whole blood, collected in connection with sensitization to the hapten diphenylcyclopropenone (DPC). These receptors all come from a man in his forties with alopecia areata. Some clones in this sample may be carry-over from other donors' samples. Each CDR3 is given with its conserved first and last residue. D genes are given only for firm matches. Clone size is given for some rows only: seen once, a few or many times, or a class if the clone is expanded.

CDR3 DNA | CDR3 protein | J gene | V gene | D gene | clone size
TGTCGGGACCGGGGTTGCGCAGATACGCAGTATTTT | CRDRGCADTQYF | TRBJ2-3 | TRBV10-3 | NA | many
TGTGCCAGCAGCAACTGGTGGACAGCCGGGGAGCTGTTTTTT | CASSNWWTAGELFF | TRBJ2-2 | TRBV21-1 | NA | NA
TGTGCCAGCAGTTCCGTCGGCCTTGGCATTCAGTACTTC | CASSSVGLGIQYF | TRBJ2-4 | TRBV12-3/TRBV12-4 | NA | NA
TGTGCCACCAGTGATCCTGTTCTTGGAAACATTCAGTACTTC | CATSDPVLGNIQYF | TRBJ2-4 | TRBV24-1 | NA | few
TGTGCCACCAGCAGAGAAAGGGGAGGGCAAAGTGAGCAGTTCTTC | CATSRERGGQSEQFF | TRBJ2-1 | TRBV15 | TRBD2 | NA
TGTGCCACCAGCAGAGTTCCGAACGCGCGCACAGATACGCAGTATTTT | CATSRVPNARTDTQYF | TRBJ2-3 | TRBV15 | NA | few
TGTGCCAGCACTCCGGGACTAGCGGGGGGCTACGAGCAGTACTTC | CASTPGLAGGYEQYF | TRBJ2-7 | TRBV28 | TRBD2 | many
TGTGCCAGCAGTCCCTTCCTCCCGCCGGGGGATGAGCAGTTCTTC | CASSPFLPPGDEQFF | TRBJ2-1 | TRBV12-3/TRBV12-4 | NA | many
TGTGCCAGCAGCTTGTTCCAGACCTACGAGCAGTACTTC | CASSLFQTYEQYF | TRBJ2-7 | TRBV5-6 | NA | many
TGCAGCGTTGGGGACAGTAGCAATCAGCCCCAGCATTTT | CSVGDSSNQPQHF | TRBJ1-5 | TRBV29-1 | TRBD1 | many
TGCAGTGCTTCGGACAGTAATAGCAATCAGCCCCAGCATTTT | CSASDSNSNQPQHF | TRBJ1-5 | TRBV20-1 | NA | NA
TGTGCCAGCAGGAGACAGGGAAGAGAGACCCAGTACTTC | CASRRQGRETQYF | TRBJ2-5 | TRBV12-3/TRBV12-4 | TRBD1 | many
TGCAGTGCTAGGGACTTCAGCTCCTACAATGAGCAGTTCTTC | CSARDFSSYNEQFF | TRBJ2-1 | TRBV20-1 | NA | many
TGTGCCAGCATTCTGAACACTGAAGCTTTCTTT | CASILNTEAFF | TRBJ1-1 | TRBV27 | NA | many
TGTGCCTGTAAAGGACAGACAAGCTCCTACGAGCAGTACTTC | CACKGQTSSYEQYF | TRBJ2-7 | TRBV30 | NA | few
TGTGCCAGCAGTTCCAGGGGGCTTCGGGAAAAACTGTTTTTT | CASSSRGLREKLFF | TRBJ1-4 | TRBV28 | TRBD1 | many
TGCAGTGCTAGAGAAACGGCCTATGGCTACACCTTC | CSARETAYGYTF | TRBJ1-2 | TRBV20-1 | NA | NA
TGTGCCAGCAGCTTAGTCTCGGACAGGGGCAATGAGCAGTTCTTC | CASSLVSDRGNEQFF | TRBJ2-1 | TRBV7-2 | TRBD1 | many
TGTGCCAGCAGCTTAGGTCGGGGGAGCTCTGGAAACACCATATATTTT | CASSLGRGSSGNTIYF | TRBJ1-3 | TRBV7-9 | NA | medium-sized
TGTGCCAGTAGTGTTGATAGCGGGAGGTTTTCCGGGGAGCCGTTTTTT | CASSVDSGRFSGEPFF | TRBJ2-2 | TRBV19 | TRBD2 | NA
TGTGCCAGCAGCGTAGGGGGAATAGAGACCCAGTACTTC | CASSVGGIETQYF | TRBJ2-5 | TRBV9 | NA | NA
TGCGCCAGCAGCCAAACTGCCAGGGGTTTTGGGAGCAATCAGCCCCAGCATTTT | CASSQTARGFGSNQPQHF | TRBJ1-5 | TRBV4-3 | NA | few
TGCAGCGTTGAAGAGCATCCAAACATGAACACTGAAGCTTTCTTT | CSVEEHPNMNTEAFF | TRBJ1-1 | TRBV29-1 | NA | many
TGCAGTGCCGGGGTAATGAGCACAGATACGCAGTATTTT | CSAGVMSTDTQYF | TRBJ2-3 | TRBV20-1 | NA | few
TGTGCCAGCAGCCGACGGACAGTAGTCTCTGGGGCCAACGTCCTGACTTTC | CASSRRTVVSGANVLTF | TRBJ2-6 | TRBV7-9 | NA | many
TGTGCCAGCAGCCCCCCGGCCCGCGGGACCCAGTACTTC | CASSPPARGTQYF | TRBJ2-5 | TRBV7-8 | NA | medium-sized
TGCGCCAGCATTGGTAGTCATCTGCCCAATGAGCAGTTCTTC | CASIGSHLPNEQFF | TRBJ2-1 | TRBV5-1 | NA | few
TGCGCCAGCAGCCAAGATCTTGGTACGAACACCGGGGAGCTGTTTTTT | CASSQDLGTNTGELFF | TRBJ2-2 | TRBV4-3 | NA | few